The rows below give T cell receptor beta chains drawn from one sample of a study of shared clonotypes between healthy human individuals. Here immunoSEQ multiplex PCR was the method, and the copy in TCRdb shows in-frame clones only, minus some. Of a few hundred thousand clones in the sample, around 80% are singletons; the top ten hold less than 15%. Sequenced input: PBMCs. The receptors originated from a woman aged 35 to 49 in good health. Some clones in this sample may be carry-over from other donors' samples. Both conserved end residues are part of each CDR3. The D gene is left open where the match is weak. Only part of the rows carry a size: once, few, many, or a class if the clone is expanded.

clone_size j_call v_call d_call cdr3_nt cdr3_aa
many TRBJ2-7 TRBV11-2 TRBD1 TGTGCCAGCAGCAAAACCGGGACAGACACCTACGAGCAGTACTTC CASSKTGTDTYEQYF
few TRBJ2-2 TRBV7-9 TRBD2 TGTGCCAGCAGCTTAGCGGCTAGCGGGAGTTTCGGGGAGCTGTTTTTT CASSLAASGSFGELFF
. TRBJ2-7 TRBV11-2 . TGTGCCAGCAGCTTAGACCCTAGTAGGTACGAGCAGTACTTC CASSLDPSRYEQYF
many TRBJ1-2 TRBV28 . TGTGCCAGCAGAACCGACGGCGGGTATGGCTACACCTTC CASRTDGGYGYTF
. TRBJ2-3 TRBV6-5 TRBD2 TGTGCCAGCAGTATTTTAGCGGGACCCACAGATACGCAGTATTTT CASSILAGPTDTQYF
few TRBJ2-7 TRBV4-2 TRBD2 TGTGCCAGCAGCCAACAGACTAGCGATCCGTCTTACGAGCAGTACTTC CASSQQTSDPSYEQYF
. TRBJ1-3 TRBV10-1 . TGCGCCAGCAACCGGACCCTTGACTCTGGAAACACCATATATTTT CASNRTLDSGNTIYF
. TRBJ2-6 TRBV28 . TGTGCCAGCAGTTTGGGGTTCTCTGGGGCCAACGTCCTGACTTTC CASSLGFSGANVLTF
. TRBJ2-2 TRBV7-6 . TGTGCCAGCAGCTTAGAAGGATTGAACACCGGGGAGCTGTTTTTT CASSLEGLNTGELFF
. TRBJ1-2 TRBV7-9 . TGTGCCAGCATCAACACCGGGTTCTATGGCTACACCTTC CASINTGFYGYTF
. TRBJ1-2 TRBV9 . TGTGCCAGCAGCCCGGCTCCGGGGGCAGGTGGCTACACCTTC CASSPAPGAGGYTF
. TRBJ2-7 TRBV30 TRBD2 TGTGCCTGGAGCCCATTTTTGGCGGGAGGTCCCTACGAGCAGTACTTC CAWSPFLAGGPYEQYF
. TRBJ2-7 TRBV13 . TGTGCCAGCAGCTTCCTTCGGGGCAAGTTCTACGAGCAGTACTTC CASSFLRGKFYEQYF
. TRBJ1-2 TRBV7-6 TRBD1 TGTGCCAGCAGCTTAGCGTCCGGGACAGGGGCGGGATATGGCTACACCTTC CASSLASGTGAGYGYTF
. TRBJ1-1 TRBV25-1 TRBD1 TGTGCCAGCAGAGGACAGGAGAACACTGAAGCTTTCTTT CASRGQENTEAFF
. TRBJ1-1 TRBV19 TRBD1 TGTGCCAGTAGTACGGGACAGGGGAGATGGAACACTGAAGCTTTCTTT CASSTGQGRWNTEAFF
. TRBJ2-7 TRBV7-2 TRBD2 TGTGCCAGCAGCCGAAGAAGCGGGGGAAACTACGAGCAGTACTTC CASSRRSGGNYEQYF
. TRBJ1-1 TRBV6-6 . TGTGCCAGCAGTTACGGGGTTCAGAACACTGAAGCTTTCTTT CASSYGVQNTEAFF
. TRBJ2-5 TRBV5-4 TRBD2 TGTGCCAGCAGCCACGGGACTAGCGGGAGGGAAGAGACCCAGTACTTC CASSHGTSGREETQYF
. TRBJ1-5 TRBV30 . TGTGCCTGGGGACCCCGGACAGATTTCTCTCAGCCCCAGCATTTT CAWGPRTDFSQPQHF
. TRBJ2-2 TRBV28 TRBD2 TGTGCCAGCAGTAGCGGGAGGGGTGCCGGGGAGCTGTTTTTT CASSSGRGAGELFF
. TRBJ2-5 TRBV6-1 TRBD1 TGTGCCAGCAGTGGAAGGGACAGGCGGGGAGAGACCCAGTACTTC CASSGRDRRGETQYF
. TRBJ1-2 TRBV6-5 . TGTGCCAGCAGTGGGGGGGTAATGCGGGGCTACACCTTC CASSGGVMRGYTF
. TRBJ2-7 TRBV27 . TGTGCCAGCAGTTTAGACTTAAACTCCTACGAGCAGTACTTC CASSLDLNSYEQYF
. TRBJ2-1 TRBV28 TRBD2 TGTGCCAGCAGTTTAGGACTAGCGAGGGGCAATGAGCAGTTCTTC CASSLGLARGNEQFF
. TRBJ1-2 TRBV2 . TGTGCCAGCAGTGATAGGGACGGCAGCTATGGCTACACCTTC CASSDRDGSYGYTF
. TRBJ2-7 TRBV4-1 TRBD1 TGCGCCAGCAGCCCCCGGGACAGCGAGAATCCCTACGAGCAGTACTTC CASSPRDSENPYEQYF
. TRBJ2-7 TRBV19 . TGTGCCAGTAGAAGGACGGACTCCTACGAGCAGTACTTC CASRRTDSYEQYF
. TRBJ2-3 TRBV10-3 TRBD2 TGTGCCATCAGTGAGCGGGGAGGGGCTAGCACAGATACGCAGTATTTT CAISERGGASTDTQYF
few TRBJ2-1 TRBV2 TRBD2 TGTGCCAGCAGGGGCCCGACTAGCGGGAATGAGCAGTTCTTC CASRGPTSGNEQFF
. TRBJ1-5 TRBV6-6 . TGTGCCAGCGGTCACTTTAGCAATCAGCCCCAGCATTTT CASGHFSNQPQHF
. TRBJ2-3 TRBV7-2 TRBD2 TGTGCCAGCAGTTCCGGGACTAGCGGCACAGATACGCAGTATTTT CASSSGTSGTDTQYF
. TRBJ1-2 TRBV11-2 . TGTGCCAGCAGCTTAAAGCGGACAGACTATGGCTACACCTTC CASSLKRTDYGYTF
. TRBJ2-5 TRBV7-2 TRBD2 TGTGCCAGCAGCCCCCCTGGGTTAGCGGGGGGCCAAGAGACCCAGTACTTC CASSPPGLAGGQETQYF
. TRBJ2-1 TRBV19 TRBD2 TGTGCCAGTAGTATTGGGGAGGGCAGCTCCTACAATGAGCAGTTCTTC CASSIGEGSSYNEQFF
. TRBJ2-5 TRBV6-4 . TGTGCCAGCAGTGTCGCCTCGCTCCCCGGGGCCGGGGAGACCCAGTACTTC CASSVASLPGAGETQYF
few TRBJ1-4 TRBV5-6 . TGTGCCAGCAGCCTGTCCCAAGGACCCCAAAAACTGTTTTTT CASSLSQGPQKLFF
. TRBJ2-7 TRBV7-9 . TGTGCCAGCAGCTTACAGCCCTACGAGCAGTACTTC CASSLQPYEQYF
. TRBJ2-7 TRBV7-9 . TGTGCCAGCAGCCAAGGCCCCGAGCAGGTTCCCTTC CASSQGPEQVPF
. TRBJ2-7 TRBV11-1 . TGTGCCAGCAGCTCCCGGGACGGGGCCTACGAGCAGTACTTC CASSSRDGAYEQYF
. TRBJ2-2 TRBV4-2 TRBD1 TGTGCCAGCAGACAGGGGGCAACCGGGGAGCTGTTTTTT CASRQGATGELFF
. TRBJ2-3 TRBV6-5 . TGTGCCAGCAGCCCCTTCGGCAGGGGTGCAGATACGCAGTATTTT CASSPFGRGADTQYF
. TRBJ2-2 TRBV5-4 . TGTGCCAGCAGACGAGATGTAGATTTCAGCGGGGAGCTGTTTTTT CASRRDVDFSGELFF
. TRBJ1-2 TRBV15 . TGTGCCACCAGCAGGCCCGCCGCCGGGAACTATGGCTACACCTTC CATSRPAAGNYGYTF
. TRBJ2-2 TRBV5-1 . TGCGCCAGCAGCTTGGACCCTAGCGGGGAGCTGTTTTTT CASSLDPSGELFF
few TRBJ2-2 TRBV19 . TGTGCCAGTAGCTACACTACAGGGACCGGGGAGCTGTTTTTT CASSYTTGTGELFF
many TRBJ2-5 TRBV7-3 TRBD1 TGTGCCAGCAGCCCTGGACAGGGAGAGACCCAGTACTTC CASSPGQGETQYF
. TRBJ1-2 TRBV7-2 TRBD1 TGTGCCAGCAGCTTCATTACAGGGGCTAACTATGGCTACACCTTC CASSFITGANYGYTF
. TRBJ1-2 TRBV30 . TGTGCCTGGAGTTATTCGAGGGGCCCTTATGGCTACACCTTC CAWSYSRGPYGYTF
once TRBJ1-5 TRBV5-1 . TGCGCCAGCAGCTTGGAGCCGGGGAATCAGCCCCAGCATTTT CASSLEPGNQPQHF
. TRBJ2-5 TRBV29-1 . TGCAGCGTTGAATCGTGGGCAGGGAGGGAGACCCAGTACTTC CSVESWAGRETQYF
once TRBJ2-5 TRBV7-2 . TGTGCCAGCAGCCCTCGAGCGGGTCAAGAGACCCAGTACTTC CASSPRAGQETQYF
. TRBJ2-5 TRBV30 . TGTGCCTGGAAAGGACTCCCATCTCAAGAGACCCAGTACTTC CAWKGLPSQETQYF
. TRBJ2-1 TRBV6-6 TRBD1 TGTGCCAGCAGTAAGGACAGGGTGAATGAGCAGTTCTTC CASSKDRVNEQFF